This is a list of T cell receptor beta chains from one sample in a study of blood T cell repertoires in COVID-19. TCRdb keeps only in-frame clones here, not all; method: immunoSEQ multiplex PCR. The sample shows 250,000 to 350,000 clones, 80% to 90% of them seen only once. Sequenced material: peripheral blood. These receptors came from a woman aged 50 to 65 with COVID-19, enrolled during active disease. The conserved cysteine and the conserved F or W are not part of the CDR3 here. Clone size is shown for a subset of rows, as once, few, many or a class of expanded clone.

cdr3_aa: ASSLLAVGSTDTQY
clone_size: NA
v_call: TRBV5-5
j_call: TRBJ2-3

cdr3_aa: ASSRTGGETQY
clone_size: NA
v_call: TRBV7-3
j_call: TRBJ2-5

cdr3_aa: ASSSTTGGNYGYT
clone_size: NA
v_call: TRBV11-2
j_call: TRBJ1-2

cdr3_aa: ASSSQGSLNTEAF
clone_size: NA
v_call: TRBV6-5
j_call: TRBJ1-1

cdr3_aa: ASSLSVGWGGRAFEQY
clone_size: NA
v_call: TRBV27
j_call: TRBJ2-7

cdr3_aa: ASAPYSTSTDTQY
clone_size: once
v_call: TRBV6-6
j_call: TRBJ2-3

cdr3_aa: ASSLGPSETQY
clone_size: NA
v_call: TRBV4-1
j_call: TRBJ2-5

cdr3_aa: ASMRIYNEQF
clone_size: NA
v_call: TRBV10-2
j_call: TRBJ2-1

cdr3_aa: AIGGLTDTQY
clone_size: NA
v_call: TRBV10-3
j_call: TRBJ2-3

cdr3_aa: ASSLSTASHTEAF
clone_size: many
v_call: TRBV3-1/TRBV3-2
j_call: TRBJ1-1

cdr3_aa: ASRPGLYMDTQY
clone_size: NA
v_call: TRBV7-2
j_call: TRBJ2-3

cdr3_aa: ASSLISGDGTQY
clone_size: NA
v_call: TRBV5-5
j_call: TRBJ2-3

cdr3_aa: ASSPTGARGIGTGELF
clone_size: NA
v_call: TRBV14
j_call: TRBJ2-2

cdr3_aa: ASSRQYEQY
clone_size: NA
v_call: TRBV6-2/TRBV6-3
j_call: TRBJ2-7

cdr3_aa: ASRRESNQPQH
clone_size: NA
v_call: TRBV19
j_call: TRBJ1-5

cdr3_aa: ASSEQENTEAF
clone_size: once
v_call: TRBV2
j_call: TRBJ1-1

cdr3_aa: ASSQNRVSGRVEQF
clone_size: NA
v_call: TRBV3-1/TRBV3-2
j_call: TRBJ2-1

cdr3_aa: ASSQGQENYGYT
clone_size: NA
v_call: TRBV5-1
j_call: TRBJ1-2

cdr3_aa: ASSLGRVAGELF
clone_size: NA
v_call: TRBV5-1
j_call: TRBJ2-2

cdr3_aa: ASSPSRTSVGEQF
clone_size: NA
v_call: TRBV11-2
j_call: TRBJ2-1

cdr3_aa: SVDRGREAF
clone_size: NA
v_call: TRBV29-1
j_call: TRBJ1-1

cdr3_aa: ASSFEDRGLYEQY
clone_size: NA
v_call: TRBV7-2
j_call: TRBJ2-7

cdr3_aa: ASSSDRGNEPIDGYT
clone_size: NA
v_call: TRBV7-9
j_call: TRBJ1-2

cdr3_aa: ASSLATTGGNEKLF
clone_size: NA
v_call: TRBV7-9
j_call: TRBJ1-4

cdr3_aa: ASSDLRTSGRDEQF
clone_size: NA
v_call: TRBV2
j_call: TRBJ2-1

cdr3_aa: ASSIKHRPSNQPQH
clone_size: NA
v_call: TRBV21-1
j_call: TRBJ1-5

cdr3_aa: ASSYRSPRHEKLF
clone_size: NA
v_call: TRBV19
j_call: TRBJ1-4

cdr3_aa: ASSSGTGPYEQY
clone_size: NA
v_call: TRBV27
j_call: TRBJ2-7

cdr3_aa: ATSDGQGADEQY
clone_size: NA
v_call: TRBV24-1
j_call: TRBJ2-7

cdr3_aa: SVVEATYEQY
clone_size: NA
v_call: TRBV29-1
j_call: TRBJ2-7

cdr3_aa: SVVRTGATDTQY
clone_size: many
v_call: TRBV29-1
j_call: TRBJ2-3

cdr3_aa: ASSESTRLEQY
clone_size: NA
v_call: TRBV10-1
j_call: TRBJ2-7

cdr3_aa: ASSPGTSAVRYNEQF
clone_size: NA
v_call: TRBV5-4
j_call: TRBJ2-1

cdr3_aa: ASNQGQPQH
clone_size: NA
v_call: TRBV28
j_call: TRBJ1-5

cdr3_aa: ASSLTGTGSYEQY
clone_size: NA
v_call: TRBV28
j_call: TRBJ2-7

cdr3_aa: ASSTPTDREYQETQY
clone_size: NA
v_call: TRBV4-1
j_call: TRBJ2-5

cdr3_aa: ASSQSGDRERT
clone_size: NA
v_call: TRBV14
j_call: TRBJ1-2

cdr3_aa: ASSPGLLQF
clone_size: few
v_call: TRBV12-3/TRBV12-4
j_call: TRBJ2-1

cdr3_aa: ASSLLGTGPYEQY
clone_size: NA
v_call: TRBV27
j_call: TRBJ2-7

cdr3_aa: ASSLAGTDTDTQY
clone_size: NA
v_call: TRBV7-6
j_call: TRBJ2-3

cdr3_aa: ASSPEGATNYGYT
clone_size: NA
v_call: TRBV7-9
j_call: TRBJ1-2

cdr3_aa: ASSLHNTGELF
clone_size: NA
v_call: TRBV7-9
j_call: TRBJ2-2

cdr3_aa: ASSLGTGRSNEQF
clone_size: NA
v_call: TRBV18
j_call: TRBJ2-1

cdr3_aa: SAGGETQY
clone_size: NA
v_call: TRBV29-1
j_call: TRBJ2-5

cdr3_aa: ASSPQPGLSYNEQF
clone_size: NA
v_call: TRBV11-3
j_call: TRBJ2-1

cdr3_aa: ASSPGTLNTEAF
clone_size: NA
v_call: TRBV6-2/TRBV6-3
j_call: TRBJ1-1

cdr3_aa: ASSLRNEQF
clone_size: once
v_call: TRBV27
j_call: TRBJ2-1

cdr3_aa: ASSLDRDTEAF
clone_size: NA
v_call: TRBV7-8
j_call: TRBJ1-1

cdr3_aa: ASTSFASLNTQY
clone_size: NA
v_call: TRBV11-3
j_call: TRBJ2-3

cdr3_aa: ASRLDWSSGNTIY
clone_size: NA
v_call: TRBV6-5
j_call: TRBJ1-3

cdr3_aa: ASKLGGLGNNEAF
clone_size: NA
v_call: TRBV27
j_call: TRBJ1-1

cdr3_aa: ASTPTGSSYEQY
clone_size: few
v_call: TRBV10-2
j_call: TRBJ2-7

cdr3_aa: AWSVGQSYNSPLH
clone_size: NA
v_call: TRBV30
j_call: TRBJ1-6

cdr3_aa: ASSFWQGGTGELF
clone_size: few
v_call: TRBV27
j_call: TRBJ2-2

cdr3_aa: ASREETQY
clone_size: NA
v_call: TRBV18
j_call: TRBJ2-5